A single sample gave rise to the 22 T cell receptor beta chains below, sequenced in a study of blood T cell repertoires in COVID-19. TCRdb keeps only in-frame clones here, not all; method: immunoSEQ multiplex PCR. The sample contains 100,000 to 120,000 clones, about 76% of which appear only once. Sequences were obtained from peripheral blood. The receptor source for this set is a woman in her 70s with acute or convalescent COVID-19.

The rearrangement uses TRBV5-4 and TRBJ2-3; 9 bases match TRBD1. The V segment lost 4 bases and the J segment 3 bases; nucleotides outside the gene matches: 6. Germline V gene sequence: CDR1 SGHNT, CDR2 YYREEE (reference sequence). The CDR3 totals 15 residues. The CDR3 nucleotides read TGTGCCAGCAGCCCCCGGACAGGGGCGACAGATACGCAGTATTTT. Translating it yields CASSPRTGATDTQYF.

This chain joins TRBV4-3 and TRBJ2-7; 7 nucleotides line up with TRBD2. Trimming at V came to 4 bases and at J to 3 bases, leaving 9 bases not matched to a gene. Germline V gives CDR1 LGHNA, CDR2 YSLEER. This CDR3 is 15 amino acids long. The CDR3 here is CASSLREGGFYEQYF. The CDR3, as DNA: TGCGCCAGCAGCCTAAGGGAGGGTGGATTCTACGAGCAGTACTTC.

This chain connects TRBV7-9 to TRBJ2-7; 11 nucleotides line up with TRBD2. V trimming: 4 bases; J trimming: 4 bases; junction bases outside the gene matches: 6. CDR3 length equals 15 residues. Germline V gives CDR1 SEHNR, CDR2 FQNEAQ (reference sequence). CDR3 coding DNA: TGTGCCAGCAGCTCGGGACTAGCGGATGGATACGAGCAGTACTTC. Protein sequence: CASSSGLADGYEQYF.

The rearrangement joins TRBV6-6 to TRBJ1-5; 7 bases align to TRBD1. J gave up 1 base and V 6 bases, and 9 bases lay outside the gene matches. The CDR3 has 16 residues. Germline V gene sequence: CDR1 MNHNY, CDR2 SVGAGI (reference sequence). This CDR3 reads CASSPPGQKSNQPQHF. In DNA, the CDR3 is TGTGCCAGCAGCCCGCCGGGACAGAAAAGCAATCAGCCCCAGCATTTT.

The chain employs TRBV5-4 and TRBJ2-3; D perhaps matches TRBD2 (5 bases). CDR3 length equals 16 residues. Trimming removed 0 bases from V and 5 bases from J, with 16 bases in between. Looked up from germline, CDR1 is SGHNT and CDR2 is YYREEE (reference sequence). The CDR3 DNA sequence: TGTGCCAGCAGCTTGGAGGACGGGGTCCAGCTAGATACGCAGTATTTT. It specifies CASSLEDGVQLDTQYF.

The chain employs TRBV11-2 and TRBJ1-2; D gene uncertain. V lost 4 bases and J 8 bases, leaving 11 bases between the germline ends. The CDR3 runs 12 residues. The germline V gene has CDR1 SGHAT and CDR2 FQNNGV. The CDR3 bases are TGTGCCAGCAGCTCAGAGGGCCAAGGCTACACCTTC. The encoded protein is CASSSEGQGYTF.

DNA of the CDR3: TGCGCCAGCAGCTTGGCTTTCGGGAGCACAAGGGATGGAAACACCATATATTTT. This encodes CASSLAFGSTRDGNTIYF. The chain couples TRBV5-1 to TRBJ1-3; D gene unclear. The CDR3 is made up of 18 amino acids. Trimming removed 0 bases from V and 3 bases from J, with 19 bases in between. CDR1 is SGHRS and CDR2 is YFSETQ in the germline V gene.

The V call is TRBV28, the J call TRBJ2-3, with a possible D match to TRBD2 (6 bases). The germline V gene encodes CDR1 MDHEN and CDR2 SYDVKM. V lost 10 bases, J lost 2 bases, and 16 bases lay in between. The length of the CDR3 is 14 residues. The CDR3 DNA sequence: TGTGCCACCATCACTAGCCGATACACAGATACGCAGTATTTT. It translates to CATITSRYTDTQYF. Full variable domain (rest looked up from reference TRBV28 and TRBJ2-3): DVKVTQSSRYLVKRTGEKVFLECVQDMDHENMFWYRQDPGLGLRLIYFSYDVKMKEKGDIPEGYSVSREKKERFSLILESASTNQTSMYLCATITSRYTDTQYFGPGTRLTVL.

This chain connects TRBV7-9 to TRBJ1-6, with TRBD1 as a possible D gene (5 bases). Germline-derived CDR1 and CDR2 are SEHNR and FQNEAQ (reference sequence). This CDR3 contains 13 residues. V was cut by 5 bases and J by 14 bases, with 16 bases left in between. Here the CDR3 reads CASSRDSFGALHF. In DNA form, the CDR3 reads TGTGCCAGCAGCCGCGACAGTTTTGGCGCCCTCCACTTT.

CDR3 sequence: CSVLMNTEAFF. The CDR3 bases are TGCAGTGTCCTTATGAACACTGAAGCTTTCTTT. V and J are TRBV20-1 and TRBJ1-1; D not resolved. The CDR3 covers 11 residues. V lost 7 bases, J lost 0 bases, and 6 bases lay in between. Germline assignment: CDR1 DFQATT and CDR2 SNEGSKA (reference sequence).

The chain has TRBV7-8 and TRBJ1-2; perhaps TRBD1 as D (5 bases). This CDR3 has 14 residues. Germline CDR1 and CDR2: SGHVS and FQNEAQ. The V end lost 1 base, the J end lost 8 bases, and 14 bases lay between the germline ends. CDR3 in amino acids: CASSLVQGQAGYTF. The CDR3 DNA sequence: TGTGCCAGCAGCTTAGTGCAGGGCCAGGCGGGCTACACCTTC.

This rearrangement joins TRBV28 to TRBJ1-4, with TRBD1 as a possible D gene (5 bases). The germline V and J ends were trimmed by 3 bases and 0 bases, with 11 bases remaining between them. The CDR3 is made up of 16 amino acids. The germline gives CDR1 MDHEN, CDR2 SYDVKM. CDR3 nucleotides: TGTGCCAGCAGTTTTATTGGGGCGGCAACTAATGAAAAACTGTTTTTT. It encodes CASSFIGAATNEKLFF.

V and J are TRBV5-1 and TRBJ2-7, with 8 bases fitting TRBD2. This CDR3 has 16 amino acids. Germline CDR1 and CDR2: SGHRS and YFSETQ. CDR3 DNA: TGCCCCCGCTTGAGCGTTCGGGGGGGCCGGGGGGGGCAGCAGTACTTC. This sequence encodes CPRLSVRGGRGGQQYF.

The chain employs TRBV2 and TRBJ1-1, with D possibly being TRBD1 (5 bases). CDR3 length: 14 residues. Looked up from germline, CDR1 is SNHLY and CDR2 is FYNNEI. Trimming left V 6 bases short and J 0 bases short, with 11 bases between. Here the CDR3 DNA reads TGTGCCAGCAGCCTTGGGGGGATGAACACTGAAGCTTTCTTT. This translates into CASSLGGMNTEAFF.

The chain links TRBV3-1 (or the pseudogene TRBV3-2) to TRBJ2-7, with a tentative D call TRBD2 (6 bases). Trimming took off 0 bases at V and 1 base at J, with 28 bases between the two ends. The CDR3 is made up of 21 amino acids. CDR1 and CDR2 from the germline V gene are LGHDT and YNNKEL (reference sequence). CDR3 sequence: CASSQDRITRTSLGTSYEQYF. CDR3 bases: TGTGCCAGCAGCCAAGATCGAATCACACGGACAAGTTTGGGGACTTCCTACGAGCAGTACTTC.

The genes are TRBV5-4 and TRBJ2-7, with TRBD1 as a possible D gene (6 bases). The CDR3 runs to 14 residues. Trimming cost V 4 bases and J 2 bases, with 13 bases left between them. CDR1 and CDR2 (germline): SGHNT, YYREEE (reference sequence). This CDR3 reads CASSVGTRTYEQYF. CDR3 DNA: TGTGCCAGCAGCGTAGGGACAAGAACCTACGAGCAGTACTTC.

V and J are TRBV7-8 and TRBJ1-1; D is ambiguous. The CDR3 is 16 amino acids. Germline V gives CDR1 SGHVS, CDR2 FQNEAQ. The V end lost 0 bases, the J end lost 5 bases, and 16 bases lay between the germline ends. CDR3 DNA sequence: TGTGCCAGCAGCTTAGCGGGCCCCGGGGAAGCGACTGAAGCTTTCTTT. It is translated as CASSLAGPGEATEAFF.

The V gene is TRBV6-5, the J gene TRBJ1-3, with unresolved D. Germline V gene lookup returns CDR1 MNHEY and CDR2 SVGAGI. Trimming pared 6 bases from V and 0 bases from J, leaving 12 bases between. There are 15 residues in the CDR3. The CDR3 sequence is CASRPAGYSGNTIYF. The CDR3 nucleotides are TGTGCCAGCAGGCCTGCGGGCTACTCTGGAAACACCATATATTTT.

The rearrangement uses TRBV3-1 (or the pseudogene TRBV3-2) and TRBJ2-3; 13 bases map to TRBD2. This CDR3 region has 17 residues. V shed 1 base and J 7 bases; nucleotides not matched to a gene: 8. Germline CDR1 is LGHDT and CDR2 is YNNKEL (reference sequence). The CDR3 DNA reads as TGTGCCAGCAGCCAAGTGGTACTAGCGGGGGGGCAAAATACGCAGTATTTT. It is translated as CASSQVVLAGGQNTQYF.

The chain links TRBV5-4 to TRBJ1-1; no definite D call. Germline CDR1 and CDR2: SGHNT and YYREEE (reference sequence). The V and J ends lost 0 bases and 11 bases respectively, with 14 bases between them. The CDR3 length is 13 residues. The CDR3 loop reads CASSLVGREAAFF. In nucleotides, the CDR3 is TGTGCCAGCAGCTTGGTTGGGCGGGAGGCCGCTTTCTTT.

This clone occurred a few times. The V and J genes are TRBV28 and TRBJ2-6; perhaps TRBD1 as D (5 bases). Looked up from germline, CDR1 is MDHEN and CDR2 is SYDVKM. The CDR3 has 15 amino acids. The ends were cut back, 3 bases at V and 0 bases at J, with 6 bases in the middle. For the CDR3, the DNA is TGTGCCAGCAGTTTCCAGGGCTCTGGGGCCAACGTCCTGACTTTC. Amino acids: CASSFQGSGANVLTF.

This chain links TRBV5-6 with TRBJ2-1; 9 bases map to TRBD1. The junction had 3 bases not matched to a gene; V was cut back by 3 bases and J by 8 bases. CDR3 length equals 13 residues. Germline V gene lookup returns CDR1 SGHDT and CDR2 YYEEEE. CDR3 coding DNA: TGTGCCAGCAGCTCCTGGACAGGGGATGAGCAGTTCTTC. This encodes CASSSWTGDEQFF.